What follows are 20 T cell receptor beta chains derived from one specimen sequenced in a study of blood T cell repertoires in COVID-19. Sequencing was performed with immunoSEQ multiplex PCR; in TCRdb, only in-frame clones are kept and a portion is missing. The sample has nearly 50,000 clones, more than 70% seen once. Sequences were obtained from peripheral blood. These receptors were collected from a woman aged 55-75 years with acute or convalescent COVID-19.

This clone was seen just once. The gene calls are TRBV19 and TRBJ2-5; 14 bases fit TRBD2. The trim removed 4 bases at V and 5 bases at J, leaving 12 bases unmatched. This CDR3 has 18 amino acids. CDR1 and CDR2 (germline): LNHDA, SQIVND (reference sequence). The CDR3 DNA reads TGTGCCAGTAGTACCTCCGGGACTAGCGGGAGAGGACGGGAGACCCAGTACTTC. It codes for CASSTSGTSGRGRETQYF.

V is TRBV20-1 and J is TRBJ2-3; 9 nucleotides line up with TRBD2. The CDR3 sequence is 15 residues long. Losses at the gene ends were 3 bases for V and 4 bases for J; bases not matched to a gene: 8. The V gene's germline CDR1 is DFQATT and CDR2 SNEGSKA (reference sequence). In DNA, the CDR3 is TGCAGTGCTAGTTCGCGGGGGGGCCGGGCAGATACGCAGTATTTT. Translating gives CSASSRGGRADTQYF.

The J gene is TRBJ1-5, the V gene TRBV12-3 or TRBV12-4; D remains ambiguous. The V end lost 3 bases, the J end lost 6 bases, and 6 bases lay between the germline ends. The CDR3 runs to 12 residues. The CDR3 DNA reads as TGTGCCAGCAGTTTTGGAGGTCAGCCCCAGCATTTT. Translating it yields CASSFGGQPQHF.

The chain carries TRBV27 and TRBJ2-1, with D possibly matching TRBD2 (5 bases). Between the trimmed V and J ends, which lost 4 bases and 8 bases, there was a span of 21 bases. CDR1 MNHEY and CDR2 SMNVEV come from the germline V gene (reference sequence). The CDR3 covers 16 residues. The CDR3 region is CASSSPTGPPGYEQFF. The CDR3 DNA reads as TGTGCCAGCAGTTCCCCGACGGGCCCACCGGGGTATGAGCAGTTCTTC.

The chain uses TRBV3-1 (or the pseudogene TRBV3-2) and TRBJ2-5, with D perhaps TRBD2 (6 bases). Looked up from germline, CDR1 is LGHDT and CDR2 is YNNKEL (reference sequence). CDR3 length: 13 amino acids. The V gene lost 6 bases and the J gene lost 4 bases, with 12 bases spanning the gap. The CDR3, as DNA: TGTGCCAGCAGTCCGGGACTCCTAGAGACCCAGTACTTC. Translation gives CASSPGLLETQYF.

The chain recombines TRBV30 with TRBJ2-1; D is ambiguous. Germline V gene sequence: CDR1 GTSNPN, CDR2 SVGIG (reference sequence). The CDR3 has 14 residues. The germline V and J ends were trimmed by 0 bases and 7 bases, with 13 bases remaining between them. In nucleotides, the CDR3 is TGTGCCTGGAGTGTAAGCACGGTTAAGAATGAGCAGTTCTTC. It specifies CAWSVSTVKNEQFF.

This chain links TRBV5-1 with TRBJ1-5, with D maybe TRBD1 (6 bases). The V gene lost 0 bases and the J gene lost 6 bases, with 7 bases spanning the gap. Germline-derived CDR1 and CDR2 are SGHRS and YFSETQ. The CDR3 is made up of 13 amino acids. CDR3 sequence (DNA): TGCGCCAGCAGCTTGGAAGGGGGTCAGCCCCAGCATTTT. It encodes CASSLEGGQPQHF.

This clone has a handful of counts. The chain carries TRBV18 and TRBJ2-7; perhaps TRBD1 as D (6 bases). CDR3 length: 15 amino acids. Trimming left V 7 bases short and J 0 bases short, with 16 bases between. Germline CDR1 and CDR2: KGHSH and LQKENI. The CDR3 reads CASCRGPTTSYEQYF. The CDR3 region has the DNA TGTGCCAGCTGCAGGGGTCCCACAACCTCCTACGAGCAGTACTTC.

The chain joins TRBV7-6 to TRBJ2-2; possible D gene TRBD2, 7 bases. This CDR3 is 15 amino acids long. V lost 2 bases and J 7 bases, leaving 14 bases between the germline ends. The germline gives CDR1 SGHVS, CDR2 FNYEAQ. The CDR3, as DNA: TGTGCCAGCAGCTTAAGGGGGGGCACGGACGGGGAGCTGTTTTTT. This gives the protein CASSLRGGTDGELFF.

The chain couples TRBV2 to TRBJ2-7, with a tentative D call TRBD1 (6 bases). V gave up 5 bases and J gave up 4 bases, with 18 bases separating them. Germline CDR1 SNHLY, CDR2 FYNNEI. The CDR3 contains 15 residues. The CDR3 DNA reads TGTGCCAGCAGTCCTCGGACAGTTAGTCTTTACGAGCAGTACTTC. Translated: CASSPRTVSLYEQYF.

Written as DNA, the CDR3 is TGTGCCAGCAGCTTAGACCGACTAGCGGGAGGGCTTGGCAAAAACATTCAGTACTTC. This codes for CASSLDRLAGGLGKNIQYF. V gene TRBV7-8 combines with J gene TRBJ2-4, with 14 bases matching TRBD2. Germline V gives CDR1 SGHVS, CDR2 FQNEAQ. CDR3 length: 19 residues. V shed 1 base, J shed 3 bases, and the junction held 8 bases outside the gene matches.

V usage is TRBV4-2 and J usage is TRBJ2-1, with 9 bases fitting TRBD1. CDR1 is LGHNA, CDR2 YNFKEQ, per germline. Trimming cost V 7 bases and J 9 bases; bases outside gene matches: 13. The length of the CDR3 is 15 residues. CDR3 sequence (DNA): TGTGCCAGCACCCAGAGGGACAGGGCAAATGTTGAGCAGTTCTTC. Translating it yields CASTQRDRANVEQFF.

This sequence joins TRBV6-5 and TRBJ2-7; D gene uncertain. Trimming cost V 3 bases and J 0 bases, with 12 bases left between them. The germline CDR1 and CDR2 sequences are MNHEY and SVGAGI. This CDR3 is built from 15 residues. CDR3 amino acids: CASSYSQWSSYEQYF. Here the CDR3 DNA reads TGTGCCAGCAGTTATTCCCAGTGGAGCTCCTACGAGCAGTACTTC.

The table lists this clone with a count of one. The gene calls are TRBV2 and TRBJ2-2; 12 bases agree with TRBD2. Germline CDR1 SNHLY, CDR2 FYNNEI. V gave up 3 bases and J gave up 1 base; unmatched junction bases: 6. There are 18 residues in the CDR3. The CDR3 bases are TGTGCCAGCAGTGACCGTGCTAGCGGGGGGGTGAACACCGGGGAGCTGTTTTTT. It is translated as CASSDRASGGVNTGELFF.

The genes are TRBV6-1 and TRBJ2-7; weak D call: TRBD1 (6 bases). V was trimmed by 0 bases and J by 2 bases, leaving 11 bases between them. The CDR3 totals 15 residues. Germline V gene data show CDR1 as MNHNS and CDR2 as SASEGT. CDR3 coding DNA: TGTGCCAGCAGTGAAGCGGGGGCCATCCCCTACGAGCAGTACTTC. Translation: CASSEAGAIPYEQYF.

For the CDR3, the DNA is TGTGCCAGCAGCTCCGGACTGTTCCGGGAGCTGTTTTTT. As protein: CASSSGLFRELFF. The chain joins TRBV2 to TRBJ2-2; D is perhaps TRBD2 (5 bases). Trimming left V 6 bases short and J 9 bases short, with 14 bases between. Per the germline V gene, CDR1 is SNHLY and CDR2 is FYNNEI. The CDR3 spans 13 residues.

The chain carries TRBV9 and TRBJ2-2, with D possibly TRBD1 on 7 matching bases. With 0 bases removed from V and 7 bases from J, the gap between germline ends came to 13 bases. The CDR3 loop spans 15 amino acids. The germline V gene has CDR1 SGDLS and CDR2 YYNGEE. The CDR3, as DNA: TGTGCCAGCAGCGTAGATCAGGGGGACTTCGGGGAGCTGTTTTTT. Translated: CASSVDQGDFGELFF.

CDR3 coding DNA: TGTGCCAGCAGCGGGGGACAGGGGCAAGAGACCCAGTACTTC. Amino acid sequence: CASSGGQGQETQYF. The V call is TRBV7-8, the J call TRBJ2-5, with 10 nucleotides matching TRBD1. Unmatched junction bases numbered 2, after V lost 5 bases and J lost 2 bases. Germline V gene sequence: CDR1 SGHVS, CDR2 FQNEAQ. The CDR3 is 14 residues long.

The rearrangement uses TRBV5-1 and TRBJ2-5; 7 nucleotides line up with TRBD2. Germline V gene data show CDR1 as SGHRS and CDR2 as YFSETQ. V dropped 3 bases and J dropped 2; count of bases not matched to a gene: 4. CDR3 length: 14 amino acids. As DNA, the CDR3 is TGCGCCAGCAGCTGGGAGGGCAGACAAGAGACCCAGTACTTC. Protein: CASSWEGRQETQYF.

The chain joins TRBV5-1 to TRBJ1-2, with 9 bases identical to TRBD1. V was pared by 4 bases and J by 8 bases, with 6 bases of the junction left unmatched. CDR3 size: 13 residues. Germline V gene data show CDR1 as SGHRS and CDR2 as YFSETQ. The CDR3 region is CASSAGTGLGYTF. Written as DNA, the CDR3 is TGCGCCAGCAGCGCCGGGACAGGGTTGGGCTACACCTTC.